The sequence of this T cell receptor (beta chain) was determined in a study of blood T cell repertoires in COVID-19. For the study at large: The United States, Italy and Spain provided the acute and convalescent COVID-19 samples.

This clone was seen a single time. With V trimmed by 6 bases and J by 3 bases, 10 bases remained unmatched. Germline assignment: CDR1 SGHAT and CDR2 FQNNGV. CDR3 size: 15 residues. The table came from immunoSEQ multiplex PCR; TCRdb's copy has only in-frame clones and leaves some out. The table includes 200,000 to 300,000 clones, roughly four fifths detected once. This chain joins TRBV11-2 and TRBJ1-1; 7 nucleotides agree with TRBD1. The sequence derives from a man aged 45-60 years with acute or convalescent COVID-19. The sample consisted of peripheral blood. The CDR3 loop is CASSSTSGTDTEAFF. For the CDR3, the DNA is TGTGCCAGCAGTTCGACTAGCGGGACAGACACTGAAGCTTTCTTT.